The 19 T cell receptor beta chains listed next were all sequenced from one sample in a study of T cell changes during pregnancy in multiple sclerosis. The repertoire was sequenced with immunoSEQ multiplex PCR; TCRdb's copy has only in-frame clones and lacks some. The sample carries about 32,000 clones, roughly 89% recorded once. This material consisted of CD8+ T cells from peripheral blood mononuclear cells, taken in the second trimester of pregnancy. The receptors stem from a female donor with multiple sclerosis, enrolled in a pregnancy study.

This clone was counted at least ten times. This chain links TRBV7-9 with TRBJ2-5, with D uncertain. Trimming pared 4 bases from V and 2 bases from J, leaving 2 bases between. Germline loops: CDR1 SEHNR, CDR2 FQNEAQ (reference sequence). The CDR3 length is 11 residues. CDR3 loop: CASSSQETQYF. CDR3 coding DNA: TGTGCCAGCAGCTCTCAAGAGACCCAGTACTTC.

Details on this clone: The sample contains more than one DNA sequence encoding this CDR3. The gene calls are TRBV28 and TRBJ2-1; D is possibly TRBD1 (7 bases). From germline, CDR1 is MDHEN and CDR2 SYDVKM. Trimming left V 6 bases short and J 6 bases short, with 15 bases between. This CDR3 is 14 amino acids long. The CDR3, as DNA: TGTGCCAGCAGCGCAGGGGGGTCCCCCAATGAGCAGTTCTTC. This sequence encodes CASSAGGSPNEQFF.

J is TRBJ2-5 and V is TRBV7-9, with TRBD2 identical over 10 bases. The CDR3 is 19 residues long. CDR1 and CDR2 from the germline V gene are SEHNR and FQNEAQ (reference sequence). J lost 1 base, V lost 2 bases, and 13 bases had no gene match. The chain's CDR3 is CASSLLTSGTGTLQETQYF. CDR3 DNA: TGTGCCAGCAGCTTACTTACTAGCGGGACGGGAACCCTCCAAGAGACCCAGTACTTC.

The V and J genes are TRBV30 and TRBJ2-2; D is perhaps TRBD1 (5 bases). The germline V gene encodes CDR1 GTSNPN and CDR2 SVGIG (reference sequence). V dropped 0 bases and J dropped 4 bases, with 6 bases sitting between them. There are 13 residues in the CDR3. CDR3 loop: CAWSVTGTGELFF. The CDR3 coding sequence is TGTGCCTGGAGTGTTACAGGCACCGGGGAGCTGTTTTTT.

The chain uses TRBV5-1 and TRBJ2-1; TRBD2 matches at 15 bases. The CDR3 is 15 amino acids. Germline V gene sequence: CDR1 SGHRS, CDR2 YFSETQ. The J segment lost 6 bases and the V segment lost 5 bases, leaving 3 bases of the junction unmatched. The DNA for the CDR3 is TGCGCCAGCAGAGTGGGACTAGCGGGAGGCAATGAGCAGTTCTTC. It yields the protein CASRVGLAGGNEQFF. The full variable domain, with the rest looked up from reference TRBV5-1 and TRBJ2-1, is KAGVTQTPRYLIKTRGQQVTLSCSPISGHRSVSWYQQTPGQGLQFLFEYFSETQRNKGNFPGRFSGRQFSNSRSEMNVSTLELGDSALYLCASRVGLAGGNEQFFGPGTRLTVL.

The chain recombines TRBV27 with TRBJ2-3, with TRBD2 identical over 7 bases. The V gene's germline CDR1 is MNHEY and CDR2 SMNVEV (reference sequence). CDR3 length: 14 amino acids. The V gene end was trimmed by 7 bases and the J gene end by 2 bases; junction bases not matched to a gene: 6. The DNA of the CDR3 is TGTGCCAGCAAAAAAGCGGGGTACACAGATACGCAGTATTTT. Translating gives CASKKAGYTDTQYF.

The rearrangement joins TRBV9 to TRBJ2-7; 7 bases are a match to TRBD1. This CDR3 contains 14 residues. V was pared by 3 bases and J by 0 bases, with 3 bases of the junction left unmatched. In germline, CDR1 is SGDLS, CDR2 YYNGEE. The CDR3 DNA follows: TGTGCCAGCAGCGCCCGGGACAGCTCCTACGAGCAGTACTTC. As protein: CASSARDSSYEQYF.

This chain joins TRBV6-1 and TRBJ1-3; D perhaps matches TRBD1 (6 bases). The CDR3 covers 13 residues. Trimming stripped 6 bases from V and 4 bases from J, with 10 bases between. Germline V gives CDR1 MNHNS, CDR2 SASEGT. CDR3 nucleotides: TGTGCCAGCAGGCAAGGGGGAGGAAACACCATATATTTT. It yields the protein CASRQGGGNTIYF.

This clone was found once. The chain is built from TRBV30 and TRBJ1-1; 7 nucleotides agree with TRBD1. The CDR3 is 13 residues long. J was trimmed by 3 bases and V by 5 bases; bases with no gene match: 6. The germline V gene has CDR1 GTSNPN and CDR2 SVGIG (reference sequence). CDR3 in DNA: TGTGCCTGGTCTAAACAGGGGTACACTGAAGCTTTCTTT. It codes for CAWSKQGYTEAFF.

The genes are TRBV15 and TRBJ2-1; TRBD2 matches at 8 bases. The CDR3 runs 15 residues. Per the germline V gene, CDR1 is LNHNV and CDR2 is YYDKDF (reference sequence). The V gene end was trimmed by 1 base and the J gene end by 9 bases; junction bases not matched to a gene: 8. CDR3 region: CATSRVWREDFEQFF. CDR3 in DNA: TGTGCCACCAGCAGAGTATGGCGGGAGGATTTTGAGCAGTTCTTC. The full variable domain, rest sourced from reference TRBV15 and TRBJ2-1, is DAMVIQNPRYQVTQFGKPVTLSCSQTLNHNVMYWYQQKSSQAPKLLFHYYDKDFNNEADTPDNFQSRRPNTSFCFLDIRSPGLGDTAMYLCATSRVWREDFEQFFGPGTRLTVL.

The J gene is TRBJ2-2, the V gene TRBV9, with 7 bases that match TRBD1. CDR1 is SGDLS and CDR2 is YYNGEE in the germline V gene. The V and J ends lost 2 bases and 4 bases, in that order; junction bases with no gene match: 5. The CDR3 consists of 15 residues. The CDR3 DNA is TGTGCCAGCAGCGTGACAGGGTGGGGCACCGGGGAGCTGTTTTTT. Protein product: CASSVTGWGTGELFF.

The chain uses TRBV7-8 and TRBJ2-3, with 16 bases identical to TRBD2. The CDR3 is made up of 20 amino acids. The J segment lost 1 base and the V segment lost 0 bases, leaving 7 bases of the junction unmatched. Germline loops: CDR1 SGHVS, CDR2 FQNEAQ. The CDR3 spells CASSLAPGLAGGPGTDTQYF. The CDR3 DNA follows: TGTGCCAGCAGCTTAGCGCCGGGACTAGCGGGAGGGCCCGGCACAGATACGCAGTATTTT.

This clone showed up just a few times. V gene TRBV10-3 combines with J gene TRBJ1-2; D possibly corresponds to TRBD1 (5 bases). Germline assignment: CDR1 ENHRY and CDR2 SYGVKD. V was shortened by 0 bases and J by 8 bases, with 10 bases between the two germline ends. This CDR3 contains 13 residues. CDR3 sequence reads: CAISESARGGYTF. Written as DNA, the CDR3 is TGTGCCATCAGTGAGTCGGCGCGGGGGGGCTACACCTTC.

This clone has a single count. The chain combines TRBV9 with TRBJ1-2; 8 nucleotides align to TRBD1. The V gene's germline CDR1 is SGDLS and CDR2 YYNGEE. V shed 3 bases and J 7 bases; nucleotides not matched to a gene: 5. This CDR3 is 13 amino acids long. CDR3 nucleotide sequence: TGTGCCAGCAGCGCGGACAGGGTGTTTGGCTACACCTTC. Translated: CASSADRVFGYTF.

This chain joins TRBV2 and TRBJ1-1; possibly TRBD1 for D (6 bases). Deletions cut 8 bases from V and 2 bases from J, with 15 bases between. The CDR3 sequence is 14 residues long. Per the germline V gene, CDR1 is SNHLY and CDR2 is FYNNEI. The CDR3 DNA reads as TGTGCCAGCCCAAATAACAGGGTAAACACTGAAGCTTTCTTT. As protein: CASPNNRVNTEAFF.

The rearrangement joins TRBV13 to TRBJ2-1, with D unclear. This CDR3 region has 14 residues. Looked up from germline, CDR1 is PRHDT and CDR2 is FYEKMQ (reference sequence). V was clipped by 0 bases and J by 6 bases, with 9 bases between them. CDR3 nucleotides: TGTGCCAGCAGCTTAGGGGCCCGCTCCAATGAGCAGTTCTTC. This encodes CASSLGARSNEQFF.

This clone was seen once. The chain combines TRBV5-6 with TRBJ1-1; perhaps TRBD1 as D (5 bases). The V end was cut by 2 bases, the J end by 5 bases, with 16 bases between. Germline loops: CDR1 SGHDT, CDR2 YYEEEE. This CDR3 has 15 amino acids. CDR3 amino acids: CASSLGVPAGTEAFF. The CDR3 nucleotides are TGTGCCAGCAGCTTAGGGGTCCCGGCAGGGACTGAAGCTTTCTTT. The complete variable domain, with remaining parts taken from reference TRBV5-6 and TRBJ1-1, reads DAGVTQSPTHLIKTRGQQVTLRCSPKSGHDTVSWYQQALGQGPQFIFQYYEEEERQRGNFPDRFSGHQFPNYSSELNVNALLLGDSALYLCASSLGVPAGTEAFFGQGTRLTVV.

V usage is TRBV2 and J usage is TRBJ2-7; 7 bases fit TRBD1. Per germline, CDR1 SNHLY and CDR2 FYNNEI. Unmatched junction bases numbered 6, after V lost 5 bases and J lost 2 bases. The CDR3 has 14 residues. Here the CDR3 DNA reads TGTGCCAGCAGTACAGGGGTGCGCGCCTACGAGCAGTACTTC. Protein product: CASSTGVRAYEQYF.

The chain recombines TRBV27 with TRBJ2-7; D possibly corresponds to TRBD2 (5 bases). Germline CDR1 and CDR2: MNHEY and SMNVEV (reference sequence). V was trimmed by 2 bases and J by 3 bases, leaving 8 bases between them. The length of the CDR3 is 13 residues. As DNA, the CDR3 is TGTGCCAGCAGTTTACGAGGGAACTACGAGCAGTACTTC. Translated, it gives CASSLRGNYEQYF.